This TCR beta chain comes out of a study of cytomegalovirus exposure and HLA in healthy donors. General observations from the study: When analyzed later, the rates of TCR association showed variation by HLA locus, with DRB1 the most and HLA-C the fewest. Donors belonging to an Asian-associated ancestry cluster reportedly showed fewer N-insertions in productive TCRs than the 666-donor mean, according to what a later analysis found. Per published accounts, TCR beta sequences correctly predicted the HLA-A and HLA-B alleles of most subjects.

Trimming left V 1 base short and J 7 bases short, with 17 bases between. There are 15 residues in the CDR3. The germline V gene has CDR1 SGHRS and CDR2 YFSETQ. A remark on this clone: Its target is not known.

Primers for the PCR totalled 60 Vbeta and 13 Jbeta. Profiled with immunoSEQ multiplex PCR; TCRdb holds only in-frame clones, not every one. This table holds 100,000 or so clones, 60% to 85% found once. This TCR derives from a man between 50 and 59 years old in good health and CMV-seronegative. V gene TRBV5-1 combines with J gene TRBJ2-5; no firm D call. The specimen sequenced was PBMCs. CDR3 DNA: TGCGCCAGCAGCTTGTCGACATCCTCTGGGTGGACCCAGTACTTC. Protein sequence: CASSLSTSSGWTQYF.